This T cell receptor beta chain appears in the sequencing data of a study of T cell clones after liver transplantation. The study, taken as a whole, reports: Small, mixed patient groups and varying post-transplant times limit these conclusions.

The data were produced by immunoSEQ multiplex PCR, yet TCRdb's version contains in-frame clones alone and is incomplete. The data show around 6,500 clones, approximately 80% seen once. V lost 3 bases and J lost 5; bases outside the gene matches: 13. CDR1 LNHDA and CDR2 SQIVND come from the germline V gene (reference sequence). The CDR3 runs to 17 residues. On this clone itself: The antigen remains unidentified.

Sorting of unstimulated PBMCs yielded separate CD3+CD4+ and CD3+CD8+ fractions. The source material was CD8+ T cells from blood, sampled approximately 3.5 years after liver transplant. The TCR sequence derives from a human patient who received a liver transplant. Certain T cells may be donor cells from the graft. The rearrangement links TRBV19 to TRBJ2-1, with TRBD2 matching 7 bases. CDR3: CASSIRVLVGGDNEQFF. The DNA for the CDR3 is TGTGCCAGTAGTATTCGGGTCCTAGTGGGAGGGGACAATGAGCAGTTCTTC. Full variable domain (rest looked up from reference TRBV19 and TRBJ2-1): DGGITQSPKYLFRKEGQNVTLSCEQNLNHDAMYWYRQDPGQGLRLIYYSQIVNDFQKGDIAEGYSVSREKKESFPLTVTSAQKNPTAFYLCASSIRVLVGGDNEQFFGPGTRLTVL.